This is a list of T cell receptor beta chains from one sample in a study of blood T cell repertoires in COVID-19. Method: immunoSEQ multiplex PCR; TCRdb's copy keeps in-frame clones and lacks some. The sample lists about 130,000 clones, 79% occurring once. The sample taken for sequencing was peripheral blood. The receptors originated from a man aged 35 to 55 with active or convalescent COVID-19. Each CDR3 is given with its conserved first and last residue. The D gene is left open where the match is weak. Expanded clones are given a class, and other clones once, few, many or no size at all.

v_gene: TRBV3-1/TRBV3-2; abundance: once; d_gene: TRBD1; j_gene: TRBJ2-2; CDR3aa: CASTNRGLNTGELFF; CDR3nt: TGTGCCAGCACAAACAGGGGGCTGAACACCGGGGAGCTGTTTTTT
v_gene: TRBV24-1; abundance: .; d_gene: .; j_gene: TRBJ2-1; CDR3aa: CATSDPGTSVNEQFF; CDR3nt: TGTGCCACCAGTGACCCGGGGACATCCGTAAATGAGCAGTTCTTC
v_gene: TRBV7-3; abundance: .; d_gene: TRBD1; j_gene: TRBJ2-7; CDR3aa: CASSLVRDSWLHEQYF; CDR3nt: TGTGCCAGCAGCTTAGTCCGGGACAGTTGGTTGCACGAGCAGTACTTC
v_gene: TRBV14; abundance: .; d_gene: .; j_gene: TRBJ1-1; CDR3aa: CASSQPVGLNTEAFF; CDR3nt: TGTGCCAGCAGCCAACCGGTGGGGCTAAACACTGAAGCTTTCTTT
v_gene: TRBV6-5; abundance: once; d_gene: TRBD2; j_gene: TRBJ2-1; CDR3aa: CASSYGGRAYNEQFF; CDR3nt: TGTGCCAGCAGTTACGGCGGGAGGGCCTACAATGAGCAGTTCTTC
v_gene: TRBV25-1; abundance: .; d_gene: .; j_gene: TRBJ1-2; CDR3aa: CASRPAGGNYGYTF; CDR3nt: TGTGCCAGCAGACCCGCAGGAGGGAACTATGGCTACACCTTC
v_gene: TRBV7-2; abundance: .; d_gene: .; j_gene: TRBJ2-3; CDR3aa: CASSPGSASTDTQYF; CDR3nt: TGTGCCAGCAGCCCTGGCAGCGCCAGCACAGATACGCAGTATTTT
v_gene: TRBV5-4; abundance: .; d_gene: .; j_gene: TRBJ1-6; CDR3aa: CASSLPQDNSPLHF; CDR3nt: TGTGCCAGCAGCCTGCCGCAGGATAATTCACCCCTCCACTTT
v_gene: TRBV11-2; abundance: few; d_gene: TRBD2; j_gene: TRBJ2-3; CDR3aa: CASSDRLAGGADTQYF; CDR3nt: TGTGCCAGCAGCGACCGACTAGCGGGAGGTGCAGATACGCAGTATTTT
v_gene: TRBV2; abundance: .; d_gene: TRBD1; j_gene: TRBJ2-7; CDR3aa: CASWEHRGFSYEQYF; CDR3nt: TGTGCCAGCTGGGAGCACAGGGGATTTTCCTACGAGCAGTACTTC
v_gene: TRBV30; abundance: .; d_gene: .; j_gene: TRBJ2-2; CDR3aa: CAWSHRVDGELFF; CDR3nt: TGTGCCTGGAGTCACAGGGTGGACGGGGAGCTGTTTTTT
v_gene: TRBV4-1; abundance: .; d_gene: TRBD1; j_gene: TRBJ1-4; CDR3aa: CASSQLEGQGSEKLFF; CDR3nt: TGCGCCAGCAGCCAGCTAGAGGGACAGGGAAGCGAAAAACTGTTTTTT
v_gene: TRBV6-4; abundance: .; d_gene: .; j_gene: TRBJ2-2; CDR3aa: CASRPEGRSSGELFF; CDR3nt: TGTGCCAGCAGGCCGGAGGGGCGAAGTTCCGGGGAGCTGTTTTTT
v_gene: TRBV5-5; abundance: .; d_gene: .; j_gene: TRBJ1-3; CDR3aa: CASITGRVYF; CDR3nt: TGTGCCAGCATCACAGGGAGAGTATATTTT
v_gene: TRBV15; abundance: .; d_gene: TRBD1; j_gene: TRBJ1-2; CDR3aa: CATSLHGTGYGYTF; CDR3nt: TGTGCCACCAGCTTACACGGGACAGGGTATGGCTACACCTTC
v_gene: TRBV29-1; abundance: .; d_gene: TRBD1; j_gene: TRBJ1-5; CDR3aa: CSVGQGGGQPQHF; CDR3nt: TGCAGCGTGGGACAGGGCGGCGGTCAGCCCCAGCATTTT
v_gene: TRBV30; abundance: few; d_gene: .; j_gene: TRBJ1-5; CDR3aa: CAWSRPAGPQHF; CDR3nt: TGTGCCTGGAGTAGACCCGCGGGGCCCCAGCATTTT
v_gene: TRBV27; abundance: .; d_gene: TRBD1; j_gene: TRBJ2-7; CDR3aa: CASHPNRGREQYF; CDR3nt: TGTGCCAGCCATCCCAACAGGGGCAGGGAGCAGTACTTC
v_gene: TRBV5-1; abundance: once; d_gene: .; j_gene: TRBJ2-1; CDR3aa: CASYPQGGPYNEQFF; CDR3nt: TGCGCCAGCTACCCGCAGGGTGGGCCCTACAATGAGCAGTTCTTC
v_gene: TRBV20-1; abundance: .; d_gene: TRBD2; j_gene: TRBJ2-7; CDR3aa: CSASSGHEQYF; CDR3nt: TGCAGTGCCTCTAGCGGCCACGAGCAGTACTTC
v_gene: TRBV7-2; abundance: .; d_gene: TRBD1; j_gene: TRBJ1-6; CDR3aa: CASSSRDRGRSPLHF; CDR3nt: TGTGCCAGCAGCTCCCGGGACAGGGGGCGTTCACCCCTCCACTTT
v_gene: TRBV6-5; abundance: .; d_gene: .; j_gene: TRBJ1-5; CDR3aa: CASRPDGNQPQHF; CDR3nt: TGTGCCAGCAGACCCGACGGGAATCAGCCCCAGCATTTT
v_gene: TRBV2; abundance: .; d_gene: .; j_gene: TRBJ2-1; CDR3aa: CASSREYNEQFF; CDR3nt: TGTGCCTCATCTAGAGAGTACAATGAGCAGTTCTTC
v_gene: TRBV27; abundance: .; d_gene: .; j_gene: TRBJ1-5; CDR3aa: CASSVQGSNQPQHF; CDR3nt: TGTGCCAGCAGTGTACAGGGTTCCAATCAGCCCCAGCATTTT
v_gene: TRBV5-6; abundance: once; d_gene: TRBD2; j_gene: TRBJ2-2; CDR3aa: CASRRGGRDTGELFF; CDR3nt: TGTGCCAGCCGCCGCGGCGGGAGAGACACCGGGGAGCTGTTTTTT
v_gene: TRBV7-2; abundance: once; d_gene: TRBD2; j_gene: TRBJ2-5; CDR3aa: CASSSSSGGAGKTQYF; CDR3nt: TGTGCCAGCAGCTCATCTAGCGGGGGGGCCGGGAAGACCCAGTACTTC
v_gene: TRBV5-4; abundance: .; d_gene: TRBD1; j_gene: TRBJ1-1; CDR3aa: CALQQGIGSTEAFF; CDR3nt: TGTGCCCTACAACAGGGGATTGGAAGTACTGAAGCTTTCTTT
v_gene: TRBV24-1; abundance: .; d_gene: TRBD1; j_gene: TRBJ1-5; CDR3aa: CATSDSRQGVRPQHF; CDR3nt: TGTGCCACCAGTGACTCCCGACAGGGTGTCCGGCCCCAGCATTTT
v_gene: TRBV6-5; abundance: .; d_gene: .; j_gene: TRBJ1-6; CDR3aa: CASRAPGGNNSPLHF; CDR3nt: TGTGCCAGCAGGGCCCCGGGGGGGAATAATTCACCCCTCCACTTT
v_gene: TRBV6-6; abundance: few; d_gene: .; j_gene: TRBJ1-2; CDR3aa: CASSYSLARYGYTF; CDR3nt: TGTGCCAGCAGTTACAGCCTTGCTCGCTATGGCTACACCTTC
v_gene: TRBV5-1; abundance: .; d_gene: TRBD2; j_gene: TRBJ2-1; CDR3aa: CASRPASGISYNEQFF; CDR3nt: TGCGCCAGCAGGCCCGCTAGCGGGATATCCTACAATGAGCAGTTCTTC